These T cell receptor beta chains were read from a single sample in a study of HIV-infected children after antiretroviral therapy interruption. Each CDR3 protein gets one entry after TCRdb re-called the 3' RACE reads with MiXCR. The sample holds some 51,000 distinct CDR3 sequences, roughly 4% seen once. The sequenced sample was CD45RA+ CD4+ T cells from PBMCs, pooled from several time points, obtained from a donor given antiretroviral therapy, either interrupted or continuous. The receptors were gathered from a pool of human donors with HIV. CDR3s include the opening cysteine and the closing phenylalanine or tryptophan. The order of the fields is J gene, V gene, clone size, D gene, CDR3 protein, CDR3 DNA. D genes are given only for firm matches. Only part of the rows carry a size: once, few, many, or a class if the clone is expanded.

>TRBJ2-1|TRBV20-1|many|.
CSPEFGQSDNEQFF
TGCAGTCCAGAATTCGGACAAAGTGACAATGAGCAGTTCTTC
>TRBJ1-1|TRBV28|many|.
CASSSGPRNTEAFF
TGTGCCAGCAGTTCGGGACCTAGGAACACTGAAGCTTTCTTT
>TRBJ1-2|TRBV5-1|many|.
CASSLGGRFGGYTF
TGCGCCAGCAGCTTGGGGGGCAGGTTTGGTGGCTACACCTTC
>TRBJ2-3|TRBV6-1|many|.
CATPRGSDTQYF
TGTGCCACCCCTCGGGGGTCAGATACGCAGTATTTT
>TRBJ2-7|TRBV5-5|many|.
CASSYTSGGPYEQYF
TGTGCCAGCAGCTACACTTCGGGGGGCCCCTACGAGCAGTACTTC
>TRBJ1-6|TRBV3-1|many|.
CASSSYDRSSYNSPLHF
TGTGCCAGCAGCTCCTACGACCGGAGCTCCTATAATTCACCCCTCCACTTT
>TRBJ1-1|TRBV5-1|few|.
CASSLARDGEAFF
TGCGCCAGCAGCTTGGCCAGGGACGGTGAAGCTTTCTTT
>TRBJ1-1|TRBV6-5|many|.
CASSYSKINTEAFF
TGTGCCAGCAGTTACTCAAAGATAAACACTGAAGCTTTCTTT
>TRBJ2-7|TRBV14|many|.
CASSPTRDQSYEQYF
TGTGCCAGCAGCCCAACTCGGGACCAATCCTACGAGCAGTACTTC
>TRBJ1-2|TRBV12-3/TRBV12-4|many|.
CASSPGGYGYTF
TGTGCCAGCAGTCCGGGGGGTTATGGCTACACCTTC
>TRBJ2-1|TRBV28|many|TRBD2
CASSLQGLAERGNEQFF
TGTGCCAGCAGTTTACAAGGGCTAGCGGAACGGGGCAATGAGCAGTTCTTC
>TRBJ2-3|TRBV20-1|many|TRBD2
CSASGGTKDTQYF
TGCAGTGCCAGCGGGGGGACCAAGGATACGCAGTATTTT
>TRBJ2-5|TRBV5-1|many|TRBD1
CASHVFPDRGQETQYF
TGCGCCAGCCATGTTTTTCCTGACAGGGGGCAAGAGACCCAGTACTTC
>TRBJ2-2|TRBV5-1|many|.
CASSLATGRWSAGELFF
TGCGCCAGCAGCTTGGCCACAGGGCGTTGGAGCGCCGGGGAGCTGTTTTTT
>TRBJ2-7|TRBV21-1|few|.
CASSKRFGISYEQYF
TGTGCCAGCAGCAAAAGGTTCGGTATCTCCTACGAGCAGTACTTC
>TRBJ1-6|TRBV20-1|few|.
CSARVGGSYNSPLHF
TGCAGTGCTAGGGTGGGAGGCTCCTATAATTCACCCCTCCACTTT
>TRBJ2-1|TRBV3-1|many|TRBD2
CASSQGGLAGRFEQFF
TGTGCCAGCAGCCAAGGGGGGCTAGCGGGTCGTTTTGAGCAGTTCTTC
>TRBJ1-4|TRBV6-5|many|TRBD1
CASSYMGQGNEKLFF
TGTGCCAGCAGTTATATGGGACAGGGAAATGAAAAACTGTTTTTT
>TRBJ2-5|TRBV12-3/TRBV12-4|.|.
CASSFRGETQYF
TGTGCCAGCAGTTTTCGGGGAGAGACCCAGTACTTC
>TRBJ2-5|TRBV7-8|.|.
CASSGPWETQYF
TGTGCCAGCAGCGGGCCATGGGAGACCCAGTACTTC
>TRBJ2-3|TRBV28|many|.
CASSLLTAGTDTQYF
TGTGCCAGCAGTTTATTGACGGCCGGCACAGATACGCAGTATTTT
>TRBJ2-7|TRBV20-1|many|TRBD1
CSAAPGTGVHEQYF
TGCAGTGCCGCCCCAGGGACAGGGGTACACGAGCAGTACTTC
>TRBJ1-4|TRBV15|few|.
CATSRDRVTTNEKLFF
TGTGCCACCAGCAGAGACAGGGTTACAACTAATGAAAAACTGTTTTTT
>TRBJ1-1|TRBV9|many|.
CASSVTGNTEAFF
TGTGCCAGCAGCGTCACAGGGAACACTGAAGCTTTCTTT
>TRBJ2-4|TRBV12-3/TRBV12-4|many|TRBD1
CASSFRGSGSDIQYF
TGTGCCAGCAGTTTCAGGGGGTCAGGTTCGGACATTCAGTACTTC
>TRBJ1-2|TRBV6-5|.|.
CASRDTAYYGYTF
TGTGCCAGCAGGGACACCGCTTACTATGGCTACACCTTC
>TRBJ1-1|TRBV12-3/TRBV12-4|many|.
CASSGGSTEAFF
TGTGCCAGCTCAGGAGGTTCCACTGAAGCTTTCTTT
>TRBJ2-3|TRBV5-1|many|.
CASSLGPSPTDTQYF
TGCGCCAGCAGCTTGGGCCCTAGCCCCACAGATACGCAGTATTTT
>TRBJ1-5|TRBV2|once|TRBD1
CASSQTGDQPQHF
TGTGCCAGCAGCCAGACAGGGGACCAGCCCCAGCATTTT
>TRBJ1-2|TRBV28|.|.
CASSLFPVANYGYTF
TGTGCCAGCAGTTTATTTCCAGTTGCTAACTATGGCTACACCTTC
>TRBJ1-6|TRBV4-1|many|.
CASSQASGILYNSPLHF
TGCGCCAGCAGCCAAGCCTCCGGGATCCTCTATAATTCACCCCTCCACTTT
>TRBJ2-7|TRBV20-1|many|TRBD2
CSAGLAGGVYEQYF
TGCAGTGCTGGATTAGCGGGGGGGGTATACGAGCAGTACTTC
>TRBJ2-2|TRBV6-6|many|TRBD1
CASSFYRGMDTGELFF
TGTGCCAGCAGTTTTTACAGGGGTATGGACACCGGGGAGCTGTTTTTT